The 32 T cell receptor beta chains below were found in one sample sequenced in a study of blood T cell repertoires in COVID-19. Assay used: immunoSEQ multiplex PCR; TCRdb lists only in-frame clones, some missing. The data hold more than 70,000 clones, with approximately 86% observed a single time. Sequenced sample: peripheral blood. The receptors here all came from a man aged 80 or over with active or convalescent COVID-19.

The rearrangement joins TRBV30 to TRBJ1-1; D remains ambiguous. Germline V gene lookup returns CDR1 GTSNPN and CDR2 SVGIG (reference sequence). This CDR3 has 12 amino acids. Trimming stripped 0 bases from V and 3 bases from J, with 5 bases between. CDR3 DNA: TGTGCCTGGAGTGTATCTCACACTGAAGCTTTCTTT. Translation gives CAWSVSHTEAFF.

The gene calls are TRBV10-3 and TRBJ2-7; 7 bases are a match to TRBD1. Losses at the gene ends were 0 bases for V and 2 bases for J; bases not matched to a gene: 4. Looked up from germline, CDR1 is ENHRY and CDR2 is SYGVKD. The CDR3 has 15 amino acids. This CDR3 reads CAISESVGGAYEQYF. In DNA, the CDR3 is TGTGCCATCAGTGAGTCGGTAGGGGGCGCCTACGAGCAGTACTTC.

J is TRBJ2-7 and V is TRBV7-9, with D perhaps matching TRBD2 (5 bases). The CDR3 is made up of 14 amino acids. Trimming removed 5 bases from V and 5 bases from J, with 16 bases in between. Germline CDR1 SEHNR, CDR2 FQNEAQ (reference sequence). Written as DNA, the CDR3 is TGTGCCAGCAGCCTCGACTGGACTCTGGACGAGCAGTACTTC. This gives the protein CASSLDWTLDEQYF.

CDR3 in amino acids: CSASPVTVIYGYTF. The CDR3 DNA is TGCAGTGCTAGTCCGGTGACAGTGATCTATGGCTACACCTTC. The chain links TRBV20-1 to TRBJ1-2, with D possibly TRBD1 on 5 matching bases. Germline lookup yields CDR1 DFQATT and CDR2 SNEGSKA (reference sequence). The CDR3 covers 14 residues. The ends were cut back, 3 bases at V and 4 bases at J, with 15 bases in the middle.

This sequence joins TRBV9 and TRBJ2-1; D possibly corresponds to TRBD2 (6 bases). CDR3 size: 16 residues. V lost 0 bases, J lost 5 bases, and 15 bases lay in between. CDR1 and CDR2 from the germline V gene are SGDLS and YYNGEE. CDR3 residues: CASSVGETSPDNEQFF. In DNA form, the CDR3 reads TGTGCCAGCAGCGTAGGTGAGACTAGTCCTGACAATGAGCAGTTCTTC.

The chain uses TRBV5-1 and TRBJ1-2, with D possibly TRBD1 on 5 matching bases. Trimming pared 4 bases from V and 0 bases from J, leaving 10 bases between. CDR1 and CDR2 (germline): SGHRS, YFSETQ. The CDR3 contains 14 residues. The CDR3 nucleotides are TGCGCCAGCAGCATAGACAGAGCTAACTATGGCTACACCTTC. Protein sequence: CASSIDRANYGYTF.

This clone appeared once. The chain combines TRBV27 with TRBJ1-4; D possibly corresponds to TRBD1 (6 bases). Trimming removed 0 bases from V and 2 bases from J, with 10 bases in between. The CDR3 is 16 residues long. Germline V gives CDR1 MNHEY, CDR2 SMNVEV (reference sequence). The CDR3: CASSLSHRATNEKLFF. The CDR3 region has the DNA TGTGCCAGCAGTTTATCCCACAGGGCCACTAATGAAAAACTGTTTTTT.

CDR3 loop: CASSRTANNSPLHF. DNA for the CDR3: TGTGCCAGCAGCCGGACAGCTAATAATTCACCCCTCCACTTT. The chain couples TRBV6-4 to TRBJ1-6; the D gene is possibly TRBD1 (6 bases). The V end lost 6 bases, the J end lost 5 bases, and 11 bases lay between the germline ends. Germline-derived CDR1 and CDR2 are MRHNA and SNTAGT. The CDR3 extends over 14 amino acids.

The CDR3 region has the DNA TGCGCCAGCAGCTTGAGGGTAGCGGGAGTTTACGAGCAGTACTTC. Translated, it gives CASSLRVAGVYEQYF. This chain connects TRBV5-1 to TRBJ2-7, with 9 bases matching TRBD2. The CDR3 runs to 15 residues. V shed 1 base and J 4 bases; nucleotides not matched to a gene: 6. Germline V gives CDR1 SGHRS, CDR2 YFSETQ.

The chain combines TRBV5-4 with TRBJ1-3, with 8 bases fitting TRBD1. V dropped 0 bases and J dropped 0; count of bases not matched to a gene: 5. The length of the CDR3 is 17 residues. CDR1 is SGHNT and CDR2 is YYREEE in the germline V gene (reference sequence). The chain's CDR3 is CASSLGGTGYSGNTIYF. The CDR3 nucleotides are TGTGCCAGCAGCTTGGGGGGGACAGGCTACTCTGGAAACACCATATATTTT.

This chain connects TRBV2 to TRBJ2-2; no firm D call. Trimming removed 8 bases at V and 4 bases at J, with 14 bases between. The germline V gene has CDR1 SNHLY and CDR2 FYNNEI. This CDR3 spans 14 amino acids. The CDR3 sequence: CASGGKAFTGELFF. The CDR3 DNA is TGTGCCAGCGGCGGCAAAGCTTTCACCGGGGAGCTGTTTTTT.

The chain is built from TRBV5-8 and TRBJ2-5; D not resolved. V was trimmed by 4 bases and J by 3 bases, leaving 7 bases between them. Germline CDR1 reads SGHTS; CDR2 reads YDEGEE. This CDR3 is built from 12 residues. The CDR3 reads CASSPFEETQYF. In nucleotides, the CDR3 is TGTGCCAGCAGCCCCTTCGAAGAGACCCAGTACTTC.

The chain recombines TRBV30 with TRBJ1-1; D might be TRBD1 (5 bases). CDR1 and CDR2 from the germline V gene are GTSNPN and SVGIG (reference sequence). Trimming took off 4 bases at V and 5 bases at J, with 14 bases between the two ends. The CDR3 runs to 13 residues. The CDR3 DNA follows: TGTGCCTGGACAGGGAAAGGAAAGACTGAAGCTTTCTTT. This sequence encodes CAWTGKGKTEAFF.

J is TRBJ1-3 and V is TRBV28; D is unclear. V lost 4 bases and J lost 3, with 4 bases in between. The CDR3 is 12 amino acids. Germline lookup yields CDR1 MDHEN and CDR2 SYDVKM. The CDR3 DNA follows: TGTGCCAGCAGTTACGGTGGAAACACCATATATTTT. It specifies CASSYGGNTIYF.

The rearrangement links TRBV28 to TRBJ2-1; 12 positions agree with TRBD2. The V and J ends lost 6 bases and 0 bases, in that order; junction bases with no gene match: 6. This CDR3 spans 17 amino acids. Germline V CDR1 and CDR2: MDHEN, SYDVKM. CDR3 DNA: TGTGCCAGCAGGCCGACTAGCGGGAGAGTCTCCTACAATGAGCAGTTCTTC. Its translation is CASRPTSGRVSYNEQFF.

The chain has TRBV7-8 and TRBJ2-7, with D possibly matching TRBD1 (6 bases). The germline V gene encodes CDR1 SGHVS and CDR2 FQNEAQ. The CDR3 has 15 residues. Deletions cut 1 base from V and 2 bases from J, with 12 bases between. CDR3 nucleotides: TGTGCCAGCAGCTTAGGTACAGGGAGTACCTACGAGCAGTACTTC. It codes for CASSLGTGSTYEQYF. Based on the CDR3 plus reference TRBV7-8 and TRBJ2-7, the full variable domain is GAGVSQSPRYKVAKRGQDVALRCDPISGHVSLFWYQQALGQGPEFLTYFQNEAQLDKSGLPSDRFFAERPEGSVSTLKIQRTQQEDSAVYLCASSLGTGSTYEQYFGPGTRLTVT.

CDR3 coding DNA: TGTGCCTGGAGCTTATTTAGACAACGCTACGAGCAGTACTTC. Encoded protein: CAWSLFRQRYEQYF. The V call is TRBV30, the J call TRBJ2-7; no reliable D call. Germline V lookup: CDR1 GTSNPN, CDR2 SVGIG (reference sequence). The CDR3 loop spans 14 amino acids. With 3 bases removed from V and 3 bases from J, the gap between germline ends came to 15 bases.

This chain joins TRBV6-5 and TRBJ1-2, with 8 bases that match TRBD1. V lost 5 bases to trimming and J lost 2 bases; unmatched junction nucleotides: 4. This CDR3 has 14 amino acids. From germline, CDR1 is MNHEY and CDR2 SVGAGI. DNA of the CDR3: TGTGCCAGCAGTACACAGGGGGACAACTATGGCTACACCTTC. It is translated as CASSTQGDNYGYTF.

This chain connects TRBV10-3 to TRBJ1-5; D not resolved. Germline V gene data show CDR1 as ENHRY and CDR2 as SYGVKD. The CDR3 is 13 residues long. V was trimmed by 7 bases and J by 7 bases, leaving 14 bases between them. The CDR3 is CAITREVVQPQHF. The CDR3 nucleotides are TGTGCCATCACCCGGGAGGTCGTACAGCCCCAGCATTTT.

The genes are TRBV4-1 and TRBJ2-1, with 14 bases fitting TRBD2. CDR1 and CDR2 from the germline V gene are MGHRA and YSYEKL. Trimming took 2 bases from V and 6 from J; bases not matched to a gene: 6. This CDR3 is 17 amino acids long. CDR3 nucleotides: TGCGCCAGCAGCCAATGGGGGACTAGCGGGAGTAGCAATGAGCAGTTCTTC. Translated: CASSQWGTSGSSNEQFF.

This clone was detected only once. V gene TRBV5-1 combines with J gene TRBJ2-1; 9 nucleotides line up with TRBD1. CDR1 is SGHRS, CDR2 YFSETQ, per germline. V gave up 0 bases and J gave up 3 bases; unmatched junction bases: 4. The CDR3 length is 16 residues. This CDR3 reads CASSLGGTGNYNEQFF. CDR3 sequence (DNA): TGCGCCAGCAGCTTGGGCGGGACAGGGAACTACAATGAGCAGTTCTTC. The variable domain in full, completed from reference TRBV5-1 and TRBJ2-1, reads KAGVTQTPRYLIKTRGQQVTLSCSPISGHRSVSWYQQTPGQGLQFLFEYFSETQRNKGNFPGRFSGRQFSNSRSEMNVSTLELGDSALYLCASSLGGTGNYNEQFFGPGTRLTVL.

CDR3 DNA sequence: TGTGCCTGGAGCCATACAGGTCCGGCTTTCTTT. This translates into CAWSHTGPAFF. This chain uses TRBV30 with TRBJ1-1; possibly TRBD1 for D (5 bases). CDR1 is GTSNPN, CDR2 SVGIG, per germline (reference sequence). V shed 3 bases and J shed 11 bases, with 13 bases lying between them. This CDR3 region has 11 residues. Full variable domain (outside the CDR3, taken from reference TRBV30 and TRBJ1-1): SQTIHQWPATLVQPVGSPLSLECTVEGTSNPNLYWYRQAAGRGLQLLFYSVGIGQISSEVPQNLSASRPQDRQFILSSKKLLLSDSGFYLCAWSHTGPAFFGQGTRLTVV.

The chain uses TRBV5-5 and TRBJ2-7; D may be TRBD1 (5 bases). The V end was cut by 4 bases, the J end by 1 base, with 12 bases between. Germline loops: CDR1 SGHKS, CDR2 YYEKEE (reference sequence). The CDR3 is made up of 14 amino acids. The CDR3 DNA reads TGTGCCAGCAGCCACCTGACAGCATCCTACGAGCAGTACTTC. Protein sequence: CASSHLTASYEQYF.

This chain joins TRBV2 and TRBJ2-7, with TRBD1 matching over 9 bases. Germline loops: CDR1 SNHLY, CDR2 FYNNEI. The CDR3 totals 14 residues. V was pared by 3 bases and J by 2 bases, with 2 bases of the junction left unmatched. CDR3 coding DNA: TGTGCCAGCAGTGACGGGACAGGGACCTACGAGCAGTACTTC. The encoded protein is CASSDGTGTYEQYF.

The chain recombines TRBV19 with TRBJ1-2, with 8 positions matching TRBD1. CDR1 and CDR2 (germline): LNHDA, SQIVND (reference sequence). CDR3 size: 13 residues. The V gene end was trimmed by 3 bases and the J gene end by 8 bases; junction bases not matched to a gene: 5. The CDR3 DNA follows: TGTGCCAGTAGTATGGCCGGGACAGGAGGCTACACCTTC. Translation gives CASSMAGTGGYTF. Complete variable domain (other parts from reference TRBV19 and TRBJ1-2): DGGITQSPKYLFRKEGQNVTLSCEQNLNHDAMYWYRQDPGQGLRLIYYSQIVNDFQKGDIAEGYSVSREKKESFPLTVTSAQKNPTAFYLCASSMAGTGGYTFGSGTRLTVV.

This rearrangement joins TRBV6-5 to TRBJ1-3; 8 nucleotides match TRBD1. The CDR3 spans 15 residues. V trimming: 8 bases; J trimming: 0 bases; junction bases outside the gene matches: 6. CDR1 is MNHEY and CDR2 is SVGAGI in the germline V gene. CDR3 region: CASRQGHFSGNTIYF. For the CDR3, the DNA is TGTGCCAGCCGACAGGGGCATTTCTCTGGAAACACCATATATTTT.

This sequence joins TRBV9 and TRBJ2-2; 11 bases are shared with TRBD2. Unmatched junction bases numbered 10, after V lost 2 bases and J lost 1 base. The CDR3 covers 19 residues. The germline V gene has CDR1 SGDLS and CDR2 YYNGEE. The CDR3 reads CASSVSGVSGRVNTGELFF. The DNA of the CDR3 is TGTGCCAGCAGCGTCTCCGGGGTTAGCGGGAGGGTGAACACCGGGGAGCTGTTTTTT.

V and J are TRBV7-9 and TRBJ2-1; 12 nucleotides align to TRBD2. V lost 5 bases, J lost 5 bases, and 4 bases stayed unmatched. This CDR3 is built from 15 residues. Germline loops: CDR1 SEHNR, CDR2 FQNEAQ (reference sequence). In DNA, the CDR3 is TGTGCCAGCAGCCCTAGCGGGAGGGACAACAATGAGCAGTTCTTC. Encoded protein: CASSPSGRDNNEQFF. The variable domain in full, completed from reference TRBV7-9 and TRBJ2-1, reads DTGVSQNPRHKITKRGQNVTFRCDPISEHNRLYWYRQTLGQGPEFLTYFQNEAQLEKSRLLSDRFSAERPKGSFSTLEIQRTEQGDSAMYLCASSPSGRDNNEQFFGPGTRLTVL.

This chain connects TRBV6-5 to TRBJ2-1; 8 nucleotides agree with TRBD1. Germline V CDR1 and CDR2: MNHEY, SVGAGI. The CDR3 sequence is 15 residues long. With 2 bases clipped from V and 4 bases from J, the junction kept 4 bases outside the gene matches. As DNA, the CDR3 is TGTGCCAGCAGTTACGGTCAGGGGGCATACAATGAGCAGTTCTTC. It specifies CASSYGQGAYNEQFF.

The chain joins TRBV5-4 to TRBJ1-3; D is uncertain. Trimming took off 1 base at V and 3 bases at J, with 5 bases between the two ends. The CDR3 has 13 amino acids. Germline CDR1 is SGHNT and CDR2 is YYREEE (reference sequence). CDR3 sequence reads: CASSLPGGNTIYF. The CDR3 DNA sequence: TGTGCCAGCAGCTTGCCCGGTGGAAACACCATATATTTT.

V usage is TRBV10-3 and J usage is TRBJ2-7; tentative D call: TRBD2 (5 bases). Germline V gene sequence: CDR1 ENHRY, CDR2 SYGVKD. The CDR3 is 15 residues long. The germline V and J ends were trimmed by 0 bases and 2 bases, with 11 bases remaining between them. The CDR3 is CAISESIEGTYEQYF. Here the CDR3 DNA reads TGTGCCATCAGTGAGTCGATCGAGGGAACCTACGAGCAGTACTTC.

The genes are TRBV9 and TRBJ2-7, with D possibly being TRBD2 (5 bases). The V end lost 3 bases, the J end lost 7 bases, and 20 bases lay between the germline ends. CDR3 length equals 15 residues. Per the germline V gene, CDR1 is SGDLS and CDR2 is YYNGEE. This chain's CDR3 is CASSAEGDLSQEQYF. The CDR3, as DNA: TGTGCCAGCAGCGCCGAGGGAGACCTCTCGCAGGAGCAGTACTTC.